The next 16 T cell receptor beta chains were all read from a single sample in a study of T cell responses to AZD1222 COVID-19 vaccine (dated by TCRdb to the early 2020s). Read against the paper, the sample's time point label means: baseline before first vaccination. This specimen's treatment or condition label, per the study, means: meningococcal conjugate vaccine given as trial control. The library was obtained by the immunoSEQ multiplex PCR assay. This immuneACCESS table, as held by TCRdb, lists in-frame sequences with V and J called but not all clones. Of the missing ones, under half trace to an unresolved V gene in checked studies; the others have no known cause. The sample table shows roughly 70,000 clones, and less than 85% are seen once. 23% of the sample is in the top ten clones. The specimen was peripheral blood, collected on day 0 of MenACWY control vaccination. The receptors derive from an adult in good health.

Here the CDR3 reads CASSGDGQGTEAFF. The DNA of the CDR3 is TGTGCCAGCTCAGGGGATGGACAGGGCACTGAAGCTTTCTTT. The chain links TRBV18 to TRBJ1-1, with TRBD1 matching over 8 bases. Germline-derived CDR1 and CDR2 are KGHSH and LQKENI. This CDR3 comprises 14 residues. The junction had 6 bases not matched to a gene; V was cut back by 5 bases and J by 4 bases.

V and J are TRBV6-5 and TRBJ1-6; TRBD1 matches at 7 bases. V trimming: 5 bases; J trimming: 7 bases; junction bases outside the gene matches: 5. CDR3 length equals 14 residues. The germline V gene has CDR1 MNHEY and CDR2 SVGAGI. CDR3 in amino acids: CASSRDSRNSPLHF. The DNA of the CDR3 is TGTGCCAGCAGTCGGGACAGTAGAAATTCACCCCTCCACTTT.

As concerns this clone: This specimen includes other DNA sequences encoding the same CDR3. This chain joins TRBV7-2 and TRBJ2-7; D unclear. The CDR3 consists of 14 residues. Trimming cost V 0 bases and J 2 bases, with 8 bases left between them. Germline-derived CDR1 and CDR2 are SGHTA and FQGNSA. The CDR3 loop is CASSLASGTYEQYF. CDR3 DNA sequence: TGTGCCAGCAGCTTAGCCTCAGGTACCTACGAGCAGTACTTC.

CDR3: CASSPHRTNEKLFF. In DNA form, the CDR3 reads TGTGCCAGCAGCCCCCACCGGACTAATGAAAAACTGTTTTTT. This chain links TRBV7-8 with TRBJ1-4, with D uncertain. V was shortened by 5 bases and J by 2 bases, with 9 bases between the two germline ends. Germline V gene data show CDR1 as SGHVS and CDR2 as FQNEAQ. The CDR3 extends over 14 amino acids.

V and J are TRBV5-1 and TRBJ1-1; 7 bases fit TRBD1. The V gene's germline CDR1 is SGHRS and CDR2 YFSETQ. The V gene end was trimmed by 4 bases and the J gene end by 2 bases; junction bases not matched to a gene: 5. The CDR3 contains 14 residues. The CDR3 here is CASSKGQQNTEAFF. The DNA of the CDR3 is TGCGCCAGCAGCAAGGGACAGCAAAACACTGAAGCTTTCTTT.

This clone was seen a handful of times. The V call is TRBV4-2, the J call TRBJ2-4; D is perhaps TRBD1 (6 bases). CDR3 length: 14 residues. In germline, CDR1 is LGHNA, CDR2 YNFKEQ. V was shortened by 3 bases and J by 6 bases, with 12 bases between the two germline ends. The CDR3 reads CASSHETGRNIQYF. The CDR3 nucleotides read TGTGCCAGCAGCCACGAAACAGGGCGAAACATTCAGTACTTC.

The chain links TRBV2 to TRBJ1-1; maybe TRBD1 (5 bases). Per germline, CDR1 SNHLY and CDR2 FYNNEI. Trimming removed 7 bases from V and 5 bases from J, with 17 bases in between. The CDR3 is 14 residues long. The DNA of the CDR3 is TGTGCCAGCATGATACGGGGCCAAGGTACTGAAGCTTTCTTT. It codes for CASMIRGQGTEAFF.

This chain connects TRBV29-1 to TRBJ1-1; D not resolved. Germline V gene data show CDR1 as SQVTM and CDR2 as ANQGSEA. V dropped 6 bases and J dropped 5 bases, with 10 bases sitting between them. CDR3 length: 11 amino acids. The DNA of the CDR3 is TGCAGCGTCAGAGAGGGTACTGAAGCTTTCTTT. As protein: CSVREGTEAFF. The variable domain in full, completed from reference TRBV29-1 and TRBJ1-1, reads SAVISQKPSRDICQRGTSLTIQCQVDSQVTMMFWYRQQPGQSLTLIATANQGSEATYESGFVIDKFPISRPNLTFSTLTVSNMSPEDSSIYLCSVREGTEAFFGQGTRLTVV.

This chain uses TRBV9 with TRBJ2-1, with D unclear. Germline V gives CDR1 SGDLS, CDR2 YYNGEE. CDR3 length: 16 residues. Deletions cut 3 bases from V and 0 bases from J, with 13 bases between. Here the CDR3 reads CASSEMGVSSYNEQFF. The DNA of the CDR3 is TGTGCCAGCAGCGAAATGGGCGTAAGCTCCTACAATGAGCAGTTCTTC.

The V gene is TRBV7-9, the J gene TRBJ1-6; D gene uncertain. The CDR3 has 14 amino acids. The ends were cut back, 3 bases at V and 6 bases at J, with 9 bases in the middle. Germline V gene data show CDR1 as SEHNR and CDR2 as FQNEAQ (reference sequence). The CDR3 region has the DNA TGTGCCAGCAGCTTGGGCAGGCTTAATTCACCCCTCCACTTT. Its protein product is CASSLGRLNSPLHF.

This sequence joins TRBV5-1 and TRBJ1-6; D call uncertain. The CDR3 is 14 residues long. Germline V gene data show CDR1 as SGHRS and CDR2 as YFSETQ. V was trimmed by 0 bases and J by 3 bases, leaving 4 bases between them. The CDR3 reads CASSLDGYNSPLHF. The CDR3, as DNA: TGCGCCAGCAGCTTGGATGGCTATAATTCACCCCTCCACTTT.

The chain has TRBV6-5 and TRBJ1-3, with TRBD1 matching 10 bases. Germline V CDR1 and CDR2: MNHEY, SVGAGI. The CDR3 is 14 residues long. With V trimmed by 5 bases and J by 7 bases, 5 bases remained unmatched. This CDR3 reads CASSQLTGGNTIYF. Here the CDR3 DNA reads TGTGCCAGCAGTCAATTGACAGGGGGCAACACCATATATTTT.

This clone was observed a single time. CDR3 DNA sequence: TGTGCCTCGTCACGGGGGGACTCTGGAAACACCATATATTTT. It codes for CASSRGDSGNTIYF. The V gene is TRBV2, the J gene TRBJ1-3; a possible D gene is TRBD1 (5 bases). This CDR3 has 14 amino acids. Germline-derived CDR1 and CDR2 are SNHLY and FYNNEI. The V gene lost 11 bases and the J gene lost 0 bases, with 14 bases spanning the gap.

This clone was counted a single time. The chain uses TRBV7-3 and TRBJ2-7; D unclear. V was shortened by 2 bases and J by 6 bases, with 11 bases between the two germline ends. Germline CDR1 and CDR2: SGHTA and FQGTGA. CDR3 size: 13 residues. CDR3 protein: CASSLDADGEQYF. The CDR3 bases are TGTGCCAGCAGCTTAGATGCCGACGGCGAGCAGTACTTC. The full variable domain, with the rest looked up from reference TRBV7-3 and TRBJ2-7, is GAGVSQTPSNKVTEKGKYVELRCDPISGHTALYWYRQSLGQGPEFLIYFQGTGAADDSGLPNDRFFAVRPEGSVSTLKIQRTERGDSAVYLCASSLDADGEQYFGPGTRLTVT.

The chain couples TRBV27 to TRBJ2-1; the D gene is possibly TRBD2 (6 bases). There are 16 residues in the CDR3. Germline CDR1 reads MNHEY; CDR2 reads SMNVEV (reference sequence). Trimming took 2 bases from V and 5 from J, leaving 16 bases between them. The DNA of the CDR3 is TGTGCCAGCAGTTTAGCGGGGAGCCTCACCCACAATGAGCAGTTCTTC. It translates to CASSLAGSLTHNEQFF.

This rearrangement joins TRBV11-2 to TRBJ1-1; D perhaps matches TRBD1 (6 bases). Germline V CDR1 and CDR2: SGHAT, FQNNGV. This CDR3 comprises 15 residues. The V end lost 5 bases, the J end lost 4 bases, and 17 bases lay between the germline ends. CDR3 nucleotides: TGTGCCAGCAGCACGAGGGGGGGGCCGGGCACTGAAGCTTTCTTT. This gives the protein CASSTRGGPGTEAFF.